A single sample gave rise to the 27 T cell receptor beta chains below, sequenced in a study of blood T cell repertoires in COVID-19. Sequencing was performed with immunoSEQ multiplex PCR; in TCRdb, only in-frame clones are kept and a portion is missing. This table has approximately 220,000 clones, 80% to 90% appearing once. The sample taken for sequencing was PBMCs or T cells enriched from blood (not recorded which). Receptors originate from a woman aged 50 to 60 who had been exposed to COVID-19.

The chain is built from TRBV5-1 and TRBJ1-1; perhaps TRBD1 as D (6 bases). CDR1 and CDR2 (germline): SGHRS, YFSETQ. Trimming left V 3 bases short and J 3 bases short, with 12 bases between. CDR3 length: 14 residues. CDR3 residues: CASSSTQGHTEAFF. The CDR3 DNA reads TGCGCCAGCAGCTCCACACAGGGACACACTGAAGCTTTCTTT.

The chain employs TRBV10-3 and TRBJ1-1; 9 bases line up with TRBD1. From germline, CDR1 is ENHRY and CDR2 SYGVKD. The V and J ends lost 6 bases and 8 bases, in that order; junction bases with no gene match: 7. This CDR3 has 13 residues. The CDR3 DNA sequence: TGTGCCATCAGCCTACCGGGACAGGGAGAAGCTTTCTTT. Translating it yields CAISLPGQGEAFF.

This chain links TRBV30 with TRBJ1-4; no clear D. V was shortened by 2 bases and J by 7 bases, with 11 bases between the two germline ends. Per germline, CDR1 GTSNPN and CDR2 SVGIG (reference sequence). The CDR3 totals 13 residues. The CDR3 protein is CAWSIRRGEKLFF. The CDR3 nucleotides read TGTGCCTGGAGTATTAGACGGGGTGAAAAACTGTTTTTT.

The CDR3 region has the DNA TGTGCCAGCAGCCTGACTAGCGGGGGGGTACAGTTCTTC. It translates to CASSLTSGGVQFF. The chain links TRBV11-3 to TRBJ2-1; TRBD2 agrees at 14 bases. With V trimmed by 5 bases and J by 13 bases, 4 bases remained unmatched. The CDR3 covers 13 residues. Germline lookup yields CDR1 SGHNT and CDR2 YENEEA. Filled out from reference TRBV11-3 and TRBJ2-1, the complete variable domain reads EAGVVQSPRYKIIEKKQPVAFWCNPISGHNTLYWYLQNLGQGPELLIRYENEEAVDDSQLPKDRFSAERLKGVDSTLKIQPAELGDSAVYLCASSLTSGGVQFFGPGTRLTVL.

The CDR3 DNA sequence: TGCGCCAGCAGCTGGGGGACAGGAGCCTACGAGCAGTACTTC. This encodes CASSWGTGAYEQYF. The chain recombines TRBV5-1 with TRBJ2-7; 8 positions match TRBD1. Trimming removed 3 bases from V and 2 bases from J; junction bases left unmatched: 4. Per the germline V gene, CDR1 is SGHRS and CDR2 is YFSETQ. CDR3 size: 14 residues.

The J gene is TRBJ2-1, the V gene TRBV7-2; 9 nucleotides line up with TRBD1. The CDR3 spans 15 residues. Germline-derived CDR1 and CDR2 are SGHTA and FQGNSA. V shed 4 bases, J shed 4 bases, and the junction held 5 bases outside the gene matches. This CDR3 reads CASSSPGQGYNEQFF. The CDR3 nucleotides read TGTGCCAGCAGCTCCCCCGGACAGGGGTACAATGAGCAGTTCTTC.

The V call is TRBV12-5, the J call TRBJ2-7; TRBD2 might be the D (7 bases). CDR3 size: 13 residues. CDR1 and CDR2 (germline): LGHNT, FRNRAP. V lost 7 bases to trimming and J lost 1 base, with 11 bases between them. CDR3 amino acids: CASAAGASYEQYF. The CDR3 DNA is TGTGCTAGTGCCGCGGGGGCGTCCTACGAGCAGTACTTC.

V is TRBV28 and J is TRBJ2-3; 16 bases match TRBD2. Per the germline V gene, CDR1 is MDHEN and CDR2 is SYDVKM. With V trimmed by 5 bases and J by 4 bases, 9 bases remained unmatched. The CDR3 extends over 18 amino acids. This chain's CDR3 is CASSASGTSGGAADTQYF. CDR3 coding DNA: TGTGCCAGCAGTGCCTCCGGGACTAGCGGGGGGGCCGCAGATACGCAGTATTTT.

V usage is TRBV5-1 and J usage is TRBJ2-2, with 9 bases fitting TRBD1. The CDR3 is made up of 15 amino acids. Germline V lookup: CDR1 SGHRS, CDR2 YFSETQ. J lost 7 bases, V lost 5 bases, and 9 bases had no gene match. CDR3 protein: CASRFTTGGYGELFF. The CDR3 nucleotides are TGCGCCAGCAGATTTACGACAGGGGGTTACGGGGAGCTGTTTTTT.

This clone was found once. This chain uses TRBV19 with TRBJ1-5; TRBD1 is a possible D gene (5 bases). The CDR3 runs 13 residues. Trimming removed 5 bases from V and 6 bases from J, with 11 bases in between. In germline, CDR1 is LNHDA, CDR2 SQIVND (reference sequence). The CDR3 reads CASSVGGGQPQHF. In DNA, the CDR3 is TGTGCCAGTAGTGTGGGGGGGGGTCAGCCCCAGCATTTT. The complete variable domain, with remaining parts taken from reference TRBV19 and TRBJ1-5, reads DGGITQSPKYLFRKEGQNVTLSCEQNLNHDAMYWYRQDPGQGLRLIYYSQIVNDFQKGDIAEGYSVSREKKESFPLTVTSAQKNPTAFYLCASSVGGGQPQHFGDGTRLSIL.

CDR3 nucleotide sequence: TGTGCCAGCAGCTTAATCCGGGGCTCTGGAAACACCATATATTTT. Protein product: CASSLIRGSGNTIYF. The rearrangement uses TRBV7-2 and TRBJ1-3; D uncertain. From germline, CDR1 is SGHTA and CDR2 FQGNSA. The CDR3 covers 15 residues. Trimming took 2 bases from V and 0 from J, leaving 8 bases between them.

The V and J genes are TRBV11-1 and TRBJ1-2; maybe TRBD1 (5 bases). The V end was cut by 4 bases, the J end by 2 bases, with 14 bases between. The CDR3 runs 15 residues. Germline V gene sequence: CDR1 SGHAT, CDR2 FQDESV (reference sequence). The CDR3 is CASSSRVTSNYGYTF. CDR3 coding DNA: TGTGCCAGCAGCTCCAGGGTCACCTCGAACTATGGCTACACCTTC.

The chain has TRBV15 and TRBJ1-4; 8 positions match TRBD1. Losses at the gene ends were 9 bases for V and 7 bases for J; bases not matched to a gene: 7. CDR1 and CDR2 from the germline V gene are LNHNV and YYDKDF (reference sequence). The CDR3 contains 13 residues. The CDR3 loop is CATTGTGFEKLFF. CDR3 in DNA: TGTGCCACTACCGGGACAGGATTTGAAAAACTGTTTTTT.

The chain joins TRBV4-1 to TRBJ1-2; D gene ambiguous. The CDR3 covers 13 residues. Trimming removed 6 bases from V and 8 bases from J, with 16 bases in between. Per germline, CDR1 MGHRA and CDR2 YSYEKL. Here the CDR3 DNA reads TGCGCCAGCAGTCCCGGGGAGGGTATCGGCTACACCTTC. Protein: CASSPGEGIGYTF.

The rearrangement joins TRBV18 to TRBJ2-3; D is uncertain. Trimming took off 3 bases at V and 3 bases at J, with 7 bases between the two ends. Germline V CDR1 and CDR2: KGHSH, LQKENI. The CDR3 consists of 13 residues. The CDR3 protein is CASSPLTTDTQYF. The CDR3 nucleotides are TGTGCCAGCTCACCCCTCACAACAGATACGCAGTATTTT.

CDR3 in DNA: TGTGCCAGCGCAAACAGGGCGAGGGGAGAGACCCAGTACTTC. It translates to CASANRARGETQYF. The chain links TRBV27 to TRBJ2-5, with D possibly being TRBD1 (6 bases). Per the germline V gene, CDR1 is MNHEY and CDR2 is SMNVEV (reference sequence). This CDR3 has 14 residues. Trimming cost V 8 bases and J 4 bases, with 17 bases left between them.

The V and J genes are TRBV9 and TRBJ1-1, with D tentatively TRBD1 (6 bases). The CDR3 extends over 14 amino acids. V was cut by 3 bases and J by 1 base, with 10 bases left in between. Germline values: CDR1 SGDLS, CDR2 YYNGEE. The CDR3 DNA is TGTGCCAGCAGCGCCGGACAGAGGAACACTGAAGCTTTCTTT. Amino acid sequence: CASSAGQRNTEAFF.

V and J are TRBV5-1 and TRBJ2-2; 7 bases map to TRBD1. The CDR3 covers 16 residues. V trimming: 7 bases; J trimming: 1 base; junction bases outside the gene matches: 10. The V gene's germline CDR1 is SGHRS and CDR2 YFSETQ. CDR3 sequence reads: CASADLRTGNTGELFF. The CDR3 nucleotides are TGCGCCAGCGCCGATCTTAGGACAGGGAACACCGGGGAGCTGTTTTTT.

The CDR3 coding sequence is TGCGCCAGCAGGCGGGAGGGGTCCTCAATCTCACCCCTCCACTTT. Translation: CASRREGSSISPLHF. The chain links TRBV5-1 to TRBJ1-6, with D perhaps TRBD1 (5 bases). This CDR3 contains 15 residues. V lost 5 bases and J 10 bases, leaving 19 bases between the germline ends. CDR1 and CDR2 (germline): SGHRS, YFSETQ.

This clone was seen only once. The chain combines TRBV6-6 with TRBJ2-5; 9 bases align to TRBD1. The germline V gene has CDR1 MNHNY and CDR2 SVGAGI (reference sequence). Losses at the gene ends were 5 bases for V and 2 bases for J; bases not matched to a gene: 9. This CDR3 has 16 residues. The CDR3 region has the DNA TGTGCCAGCAGTCCCGGGACAGGGAGCTTACAAGAGACCCAGTACTTC. This encodes CASSPGTGSLQETQYF.

The chain has TRBV11-3 and TRBJ2-5, with TRBD2 matching 7 bases. With V trimmed by 5 bases and J by 6 bases, 9 bases remained unmatched. From germline, CDR1 is SGHNT and CDR2 YENEEA. The CDR3 totals 14 residues. The CDR3 region has the DNA TGTGCCAGCAGCAACGGGGAGCGGGGTCAGACCCAGTACTTC. This sequence encodes CASSNGERGQTQYF.

The chain uses TRBV19 and TRBJ1-1; D might be TRBD1 (5 bases). V gave up 5 bases and J gave up 4 bases, with 14 bases separating them. Germline CDR1 and CDR2: LNHDA and SQIVND (reference sequence). This CDR3 spans 14 amino acids. CDR3 region: CASSFPGFGTEAFF. The CDR3 DNA reads as TGTGCCAGTAGTTTTCCAGGGTTTGGCACTGAAGCTTTCTTT. Full variable domain (rest looked up from reference TRBV19 and TRBJ1-1): DGGITQSPKYLFRKEGQNVTLSCEQNLNHDAMYWYRQDPGQGLRLIYYSQIVNDFQKGDIAEGYSVSREKKESFPLTVTSAQKNPTAFYLCASSFPGFGTEAFFGQGTRLTVV.

Details on this clone: This same CDR3 is encoded by further DNA sequences in the sample. The chain recombines TRBV9 with TRBJ1-6, with 8 positions matching TRBD1. The germline V gene encodes CDR1 SGDLS and CDR2 YYNGEE. With 3 bases clipped from V and 10 bases from J, the junction kept 6 bases outside the gene matches. CDR3 length: 14 amino acids. The CDR3 DNA is TGTGCCAGCAGCGGGACAGGGTCAGGATCACCCCTCCACTTT. This codes for CASSGTGSGSPLHF. Supplemented by reference TRBV9 and TRBJ1-6, the full variable domain reads DSGVTQTPKHLITATGQRVTLRCSPRSGDLSVYWYQQSLDQGLQFLIQYYNGEERAKGNILERFSAQQFPDLHSELNLSSLELGDSALYFCASSGTGSGSPLHFGNGTRLTVT.

This chain uses TRBV5-4 with TRBJ1-2; D is unclear. In germline, CDR1 is SGHNT, CDR2 YYREEE (reference sequence). The germline V and J ends were trimmed by 3 bases and 4 bases, with 13 bases remaining between them. The CDR3 is 14 residues long. The CDR3 region is CASSSETPIYGYTF. The CDR3 DNA sequence: TGTGCCAGCAGCTCAGAAACGCCGATCTATGGCTACACCTTC.

In DNA form, the CDR3 reads TGTGCCAGCAGCCAAGCCGGCGGGTTTTCCAACTATGGCTACACCTTC. It specifies CASSQAGGFSNYGYTF. V gene TRBV14 combines with J gene TRBJ1-2, with D unresolved. Germline V lookup: CDR1 SGHDN, CDR2 FVKESK. The ends were cut back, 1 base at V and 2 bases at J, with 14 bases in the middle. The CDR3 is made up of 16 amino acids.

This clone was observed a handful of times. Here the CDR3 DNA reads TGCGCCAGCAGCCTACTGGCGGCAGTGAACACTGAAGCTTTCTTT. Protein sequence: CASSLLAAVNTEAFF. The chain has TRBV5-1 and TRBJ1-1; D gene ambiguous. V lost 4 bases to trimming and J lost 0 bases, with 13 bases between them. Germline V gene lookup returns CDR1 SGHRS and CDR2 YFSETQ. The CDR3 has 15 amino acids.

V usage is TRBV4-2 and J usage is TRBJ1-1; maybe TRBD1 (6 bases). The CDR3 has 15 residues. Trimming cost V 0 bases and J 4 bases, with 12 bases left between them. Germline values: CDR1 LGHNA, CDR2 YNFKEQ. The CDR3 nucleotides read TGTGCCAGCAGCCAAGATGCAGGACAGCTCACTGAAGCTTTCTTT. As protein: CASSQDAGQLTEAFF.